The TCR beta chain under discussion was sequenced for a study of tumour-infiltrating T cells in Burkitt lymphoma. From germline, CDR1 is PRHDT and CDR2 FYEKMQ (reference sequence). CDR3 length equals 15 residues. Trimming shortened V by 2 bases and J by 3 bases, and 13 bases separated the two germline ends. This clone was observed a handful of times. Data came from immunoSEQ multiplex PCR; TCRdb stores just in-frame clones and leaves some out. The table records approximately 1,300 clones, approximately 15% of them present only once. This clonotype was sampled from a human donor with Burkitt lymphoma. Material: tumor tissue. V usage is TRBV13 and J usage is TRBJ1-2, with D hard to call. The CDR3 spells CASSLRENPDYGYTF. CDR3 sequence (DNA): TGTGCCAGCAGCTTACGTGAGAACCCCGACTATGGCTACACCTTC.